This T cell receptor beta chain stems from a study of Graves' ophthalmopathy and Graves' hyperthyroidism. This clonotype occurred a few times. Researchers took RNA transcripts and amplified TCR beta CDR3 regions from them. Scientists carried out first-round RT-PCR using HTBI primers and then a second-round multiplex PCR. TCRdb re-derived calls from the multiplex PCR reads in MiXCR, one entry per CDR3 protein. The profile shows 500,000 to 700,000 distinct CDR3 sequences, 22% of them singletons. Germline-derived CDR1 and CDR2 are SNHLY and FYNNEI. The CDR3 contains 13 residues. Trimming took 4 bases from V and 2 from J, leaving 8 bases between them.

V usage is TRBV2 and J usage is TRBJ2-5; D is unclear. The clonotype originates from a woman in her late teens or twenties with stable Graves' hyperthyroidism. Some clones in this sample may be carry-over from other donors' samples. The sample taken for sequencing was peripheral blood. CDR3 loop: CASSVIKQETQYF. The CDR3 nucleotides read TGTGCCAGCAGTGTGATAAAGCAAGAGACCCAGTACTTC.